A selection of T cell receptor beta chains follows, all from one sample in a study of Graves' ophthalmopathy and Graves' hyperthyroidism. TCRdb reprocessed the multiplex PCR reads with MiXCR, giving one entry per CDR3 protein. The sample includes hundreds of thousands of distinct CDR3 sequences, 22% of them seen just once. The material sequenced was peripheral blood. The receptors shown here come from a woman aged 18-35 years with stable Graves' hyperthyroidism. Some clones in this sample may be carry-over from other donors' samples. The CDR3 runs from the conserved cysteine through the conserved F or W. Fields, in order: D gene, V gene, J gene, clone size, CDR3 DNA, CDR3 protein. The D gene is left open where the match is weak. Clone size is stated in some rows and not others, as once, few, many or a class when expanded.

d_call: .; v_call: TRBV14; j_call: TRBJ2-4; clone_size: few; cdr3_nt: TGTGCCAGCAGCCCAAGGGCTGGGACCTTTCTTCAGTACTTC; cdr3_aa: CASSPRAGTFLQYF
d_call: TRBD2; v_call: TRBV9; j_call: TRBJ2-4; clone_size: few; cdr3_nt: TGTGCCAGCAGCGTAGGGGTTAGCGGGAGGGGCATTCAGTACTTC; cdr3_aa: CASSVGVSGRGIQYF
d_call: TRBD1; v_call: TRBV12-3/TRBV12-4; j_call: TRBJ2-7; clone_size: many; cdr3_nt: TGTGCCAGCAGCCCCTCGGGACAGGGGTACTACGAGCAGTACTTC; cdr3_aa: CASSPSGQGYYEQYF
d_call: .; v_call: TRBV3-1; j_call: TRBJ2-7; clone_size: few; cdr3_nt: TGTGCCAGCAGCCAAGGGTTCAGGGTAAATTCGTACGAGCAGTACTTC; cdr3_aa: CASSQGFRVNSYEQYF
d_call: TRBD1; v_call: TRBV20-1; j_call: TRBJ1-1; clone_size: many; cdr3_nt: TGCAGTGCTCGGGACAGTGAGAACACTGAAGCTTTCTTT; cdr3_aa: CSARDSENTEAFF
d_call: .; v_call: TRBV11-2; j_call: TRBJ2-2; clone_size: .; cdr3_nt: TGTGCCAGCAGCATGGCCCCAAGGGGTAACACCGGGGAGCTGTTTTTT; cdr3_aa: CASSMAPRGNTGELFF
d_call: TRBD1; v_call: TRBV20-1; j_call: TRBJ1-6; clone_size: many; cdr3_nt: TGCAGTGCTCGACGGACAGGGGGGAATTCACCCCTCCACTTT; cdr3_aa: CSARRTGGNSPLHF
d_call: .; v_call: TRBV10-1; j_call: TRBJ2-7; clone_size: many; cdr3_nt: TGCGCCAGCAGTGGTCCCTTCGGGAGAGGATACGAGCAGTACTTC; cdr3_aa: CASSGPFGRGYEQYF
d_call: .; v_call: TRBV5-1; j_call: TRBJ2-7; clone_size: once; cdr3_nt: TGCGCCAGCAGTTCAAGGGCCCTCTCGGGGAAGGACGAGCAGTACTTC; cdr3_aa: CASSSRALSGKDEQYF
d_call: .; v_call: TRBV10-2; j_call: TRBJ1-1; clone_size: many; cdr3_nt: TGCGCCAGCAGTAGATCCCACACTGAAGCTTTCTTT; cdr3_aa: CASSRSHTEAFF
d_call: TRBD2; v_call: TRBV20-1; j_call: TRBJ2-2; clone_size: few; cdr3_nt: TGCAGTGCTAGTATTGGCGGGGGGGTGGTCGGGGAGCGGTTTTTT; cdr3_aa: CSASIGGGVVGERFF
d_call: .; v_call: TRBV5-1; j_call: TRBJ2-7; clone_size: many; cdr3_nt: TGCGCCAGCAGCTTGGAAGGGGTTCTCTACGAGCAGTACTTC; cdr3_aa: CASSLEGVLYEQYF
d_call: .; v_call: TRBV9; j_call: TRBJ1-1; clone_size: many; cdr3_nt: TGTGCCAGCAGCGTAGGGGGAGGGTCCACTGAAGCTTTCTTT; cdr3_aa: CASSVGGGSTEAFF
d_call: .; v_call: TRBV4-1; j_call: TRBJ1-2; clone_size: many; cdr3_nt: TGCGCCAGCAGCCAAGCGGAGACAGGAGGGGTAGGCTACACCTTC; cdr3_aa: CASSQAETGGVGYTF
d_call: TRBD1; v_call: TRBV6-6; j_call: TRBJ2-7; clone_size: many; cdr3_nt: TGTGCCAGCCCCCCACCAACCGGACAGGGAAATCACGAGCAGTACTTC; cdr3_aa: CASPPPTGQGNHEQYF
d_call: TRBD2; v_call: TRBV10-3; j_call: TRBJ2-7; clone_size: many; cdr3_nt: TGTGCCATCACGGAGCGGGAGATTGACTACGAGCAGTACTTC; cdr3_aa: CAITEREIDYEQYF
d_call: TRBD1; v_call: TRBV4-1; j_call: TRBJ1-6; clone_size: .; cdr3_nt: TGCGCCAGCAGCCAAGCCGGGACAGGTAATCGATCACCCCTCCACTTT; cdr3_aa: CASSQAGTGNRSPLHF
d_call: .; v_call: TRBV28; j_call: TRBJ2-2; clone_size: many; cdr3_nt: TGTGCCAGCAGTTTGACGTGGAGCTCGAACACCGGGGAGCTGTTTTTT; cdr3_aa: CASSLTWSSNTGELFF
d_call: TRBD1; v_call: TRBV7-3; j_call: TRBJ2-7; clone_size: .; cdr3_nt: TGTGCCAGCAGCTTGGGACAGGGCGACGCCGAGCAGTACTTC; cdr3_aa: CASSLGQGDAEQYF
d_call: TRBD2; v_call: TRBV19; j_call: TRBJ2-2; clone_size: many; cdr3_nt: TGTGCCAGCTATGTAAGAGCGGGAGGGAACACCGGGGAGCTGTTTTTT; cdr3_aa: CASYVRAGGNTGELFF
d_call: TRBD1; v_call: TRBV20-1; j_call: TRBJ1-2; clone_size: many; cdr3_nt: TGCAGTGCTGGGGACAGGGGTCGGTATGGCTACACCTTC; cdr3_aa: CSAGDRGRYGYTF
d_call: .; v_call: TRBV7-9; j_call: TRBJ2-7; clone_size: .; cdr3_nt: TGTGCCAGCAGCTTAGCTGCCGGGGCCGAGCAGTACTTC; cdr3_aa: CASSLAAGAEQYF
d_call: .; v_call: TRBV6-1; j_call: TRBJ1-1; clone_size: .; cdr3_nt: TGTGCCAGCCTAGGGGCGGCCCTTGGGGAAGCTTTCTTT; cdr3_aa: CASLGAALGEAFF
d_call: .; v_call: TRBV12-3/TRBV12-4; j_call: TRBJ2-7; clone_size: many; cdr3_nt: TGTGCCAGCAGTTTATCCGCAGGATCCCTATCCGAGCAGTACTTC; cdr3_aa: CASSLSAGSLSEQYF